This T cell receptor beta chain was captured by sequencing in a study of cytomegalovirus exposure and HLA in healthy donors. The study, taken as a whole, reports: Later analysis revealed greater clonal expansion in HLA-associated TCR beta chains than in equally common others. Researchers reported that three CMV-associated chains were confirmed in vitro as CMV antigen-specific.

Primers included in the PCR were 60 Vbeta and 13 Jbeta primers. Only in-frame clones appear in the TCRdb table, and some are missing; sequencing was by immunoSEQ multiplex PCR. The data hold some 70,000 clones, with around 70% observed a single time. The CDR3 length is 13 residues. The germline V and J ends were trimmed by 5 bases and 2 bases, with 10 bases remaining between them. Germline loops: CDR1 SEHNR, CDR2 FQNEAQ (reference sequence). With respect to this clone: What it binds is unknown. A clone one base away is much larger, so this may be a read error.

The material sequenced was PBMCs. V and J are TRBV7-9 and TRBJ2-7; possible D gene TRBD1, 5 bases. This receptor was taken from a male donor in good health and CMV-seropositive. The CDR3 loop is CASSKDTTYEQYF. DNA for the CDR3: TGTGCCAGCAGCAAGGACACGACCTACGAGCAGTACTTC.